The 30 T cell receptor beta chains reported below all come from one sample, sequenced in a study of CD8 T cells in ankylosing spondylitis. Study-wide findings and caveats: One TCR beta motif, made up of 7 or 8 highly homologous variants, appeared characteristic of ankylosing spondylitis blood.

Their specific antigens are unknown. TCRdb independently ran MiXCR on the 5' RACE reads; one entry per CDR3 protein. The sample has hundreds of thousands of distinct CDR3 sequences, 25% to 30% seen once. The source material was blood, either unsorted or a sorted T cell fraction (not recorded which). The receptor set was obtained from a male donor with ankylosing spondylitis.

The CDR3 reads CASSLVPTGYTDTQYF. CDR3 DNA sequence: TGCGCCAGCAGCTTGGTCCCGACAGGCTACACAGATACGCAGTATTTT. V is TRBV5-1 and J is TRBJ2-3; tentatively, D is TRBD1 (6 bases). Germline values: CDR1 SGHRS, CDR2 YFSETQ. The CDR3 spans 16 residues. V was trimmed by 0 bases and J by 2 bases, leaving 13 bases between them.

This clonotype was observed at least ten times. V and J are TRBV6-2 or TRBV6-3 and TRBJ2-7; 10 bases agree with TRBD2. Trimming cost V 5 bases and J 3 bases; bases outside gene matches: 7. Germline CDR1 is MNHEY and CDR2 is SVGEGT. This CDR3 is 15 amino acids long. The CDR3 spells CASSMGTSVYYEQYV. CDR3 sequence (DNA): TGTGCCAGCAGTATGGGGACTAGCGTTTACTACGAGCAGTACGTC.

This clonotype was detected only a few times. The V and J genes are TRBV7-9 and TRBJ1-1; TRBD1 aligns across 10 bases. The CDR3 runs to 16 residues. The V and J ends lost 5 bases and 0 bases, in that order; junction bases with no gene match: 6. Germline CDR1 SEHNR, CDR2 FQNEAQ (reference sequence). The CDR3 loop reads CASSPRQGAVNTEAFF. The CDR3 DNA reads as TGTGCCAGCAGCCCGAGACAGGGGGCAGTGAACACTGAAGCTTTCTTT. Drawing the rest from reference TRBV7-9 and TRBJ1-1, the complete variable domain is DTGVSQNPRHKITKRGQNVTFRCDPISEHNRLYWYRQTLGQGPEFLTYFQNEAQLEKSRLLSDRFSAERPKGSFSTLEIQRTEQGDSAMYLCASSPRQGAVNTEAFFGQGTRLTVV.

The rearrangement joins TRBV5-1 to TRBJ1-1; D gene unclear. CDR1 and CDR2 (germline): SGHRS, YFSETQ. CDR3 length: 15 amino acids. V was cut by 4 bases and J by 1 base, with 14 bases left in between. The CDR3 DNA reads TGCGCCAGCAGCGAACCGAGATATCCGAACACTGAAGCTTTCTTT. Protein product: CASSEPRYPNTEAFF.

Written as DNA, the CDR3 is TGTGCCAGCAGCTCACAGGTTGGGGACACTGAAGCTTTCTTT. Encoded protein: CASSSQVGDTEAFF. The V and J genes are TRBV7-6 and TRBJ1-1; a possible D gene is TRBD1 (5 bases). CDR3 length: 14 residues. The germline CDR1 and CDR2 sequences are SGHVS and FNYEAQ. The germline V and J ends were trimmed by 4 bases and 3 bases, with 12 bases remaining between them.

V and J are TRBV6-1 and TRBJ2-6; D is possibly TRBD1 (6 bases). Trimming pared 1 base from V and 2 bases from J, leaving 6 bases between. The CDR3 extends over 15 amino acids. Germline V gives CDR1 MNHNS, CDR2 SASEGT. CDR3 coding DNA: TGTGCCAGCAGTGAAGGGACAGCTGGGGCCAACGTCCTGACTTTC. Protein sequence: CASSEGTAGANVLTF.

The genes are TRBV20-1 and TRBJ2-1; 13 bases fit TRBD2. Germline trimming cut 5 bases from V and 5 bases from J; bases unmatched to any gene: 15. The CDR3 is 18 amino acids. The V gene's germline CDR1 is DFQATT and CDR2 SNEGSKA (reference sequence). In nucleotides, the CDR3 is TGCAGTGCTGTAGAGGGACTAGCGGGATTCGCCCGGGACAATGAGCAGTTCTTC. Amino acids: CSAVEGLAGFARDNEQFF.

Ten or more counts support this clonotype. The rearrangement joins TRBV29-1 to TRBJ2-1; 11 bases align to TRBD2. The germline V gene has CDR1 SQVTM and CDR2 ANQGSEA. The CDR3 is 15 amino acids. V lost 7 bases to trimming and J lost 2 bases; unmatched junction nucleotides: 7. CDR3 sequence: CSASGLAGAYNEQFF. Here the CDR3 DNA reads TGCAGCGCCTCCGGACTAGCGGGCGCCTACAATGAGCAGTTCTTC.

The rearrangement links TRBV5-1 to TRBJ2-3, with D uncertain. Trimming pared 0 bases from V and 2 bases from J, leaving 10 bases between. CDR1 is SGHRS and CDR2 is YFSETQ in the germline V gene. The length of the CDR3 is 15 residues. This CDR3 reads CASSLGGIDTDTQYF. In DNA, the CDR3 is TGCGCCAGCAGCTTGGGCGGCATCGACACAGATACGCAGTATTTT.

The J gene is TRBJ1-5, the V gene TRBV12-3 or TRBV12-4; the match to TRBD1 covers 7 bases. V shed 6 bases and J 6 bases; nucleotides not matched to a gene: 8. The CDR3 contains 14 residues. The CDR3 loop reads CASSERQGGQPQHF. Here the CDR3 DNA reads TGTGCCAGCAGCGAGAGACAGGGTGGTCAGCCCCAGCATTTT.

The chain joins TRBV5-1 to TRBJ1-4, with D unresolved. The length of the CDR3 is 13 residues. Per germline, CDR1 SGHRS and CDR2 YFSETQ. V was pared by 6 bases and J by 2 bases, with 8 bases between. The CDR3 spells CASKAGTNEKLFF. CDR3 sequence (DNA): TGCGCCAGCAAGGCTGGGACTAATGAAAAACTGTTTTTT.

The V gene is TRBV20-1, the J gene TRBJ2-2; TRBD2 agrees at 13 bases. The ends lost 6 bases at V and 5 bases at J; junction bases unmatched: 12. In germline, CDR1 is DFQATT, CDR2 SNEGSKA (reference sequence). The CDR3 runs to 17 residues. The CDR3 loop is CSAEGGLAGVGTGELFF. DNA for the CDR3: TGCAGTGCCGAAGGTGGACTAGCGGGAGTAGGTACCGGGGAGCTGTTTTTT.

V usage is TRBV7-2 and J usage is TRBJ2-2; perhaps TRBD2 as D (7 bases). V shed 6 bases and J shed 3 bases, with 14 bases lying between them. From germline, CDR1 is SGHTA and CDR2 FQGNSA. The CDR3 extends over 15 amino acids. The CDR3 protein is CASRSAGADTGELFF. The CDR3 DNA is TGTGCCAGCAGATCCGCGGGGGCCGACACCGGGGAGCTGTTTTTT.

CDR3 residues: CASRPPGRGSNIQYF. The CDR3 coding sequence is TGTGCCAGCAGGCCCCCAGGGCGCGGTTCAAACATTCAGTACTTC. The chain links TRBV7-2 to TRBJ2-4, with TRBD1 as a possible D gene (5 bases). The CDR3 totals 15 residues. Per the germline V gene, CDR1 is SGHTA and CDR2 is FQGNSA. Trimming shortened V by 6 bases and J by 6 bases, and 18 bases separated the two germline ends. Full variable domain (remainder filled in from reference TRBV7-2 and TRBJ2-4): GAGVSQSPSNKVTEKGKDVELRCDPISGHTALYWYRQSLGQGLEFLIYFQGNSAPDKSGLPSDRFSAERTGGSVSTLTIQRTQQEDSAVYLCASRPPGRGSNIQYFGAGTRLSVL.

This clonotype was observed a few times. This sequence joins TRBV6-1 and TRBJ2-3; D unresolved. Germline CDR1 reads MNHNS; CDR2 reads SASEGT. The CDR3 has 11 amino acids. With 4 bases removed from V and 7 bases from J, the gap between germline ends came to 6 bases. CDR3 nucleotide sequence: TGTGCCAGCAGTGTGGGGAATACGCAGTATTTT. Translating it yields CASSVGNTQYF.

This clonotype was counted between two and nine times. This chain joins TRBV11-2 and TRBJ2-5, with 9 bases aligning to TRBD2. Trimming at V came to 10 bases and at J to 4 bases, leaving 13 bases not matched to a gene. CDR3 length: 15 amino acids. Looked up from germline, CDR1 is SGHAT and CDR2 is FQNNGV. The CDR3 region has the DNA TGTGCCACACAGGCTAGCGGGGCTATCCGAGAGACCCAGTACTTC. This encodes CATQASGAIRETQYF.

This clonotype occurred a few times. Written as DNA, the CDR3 is TGCAGCGTTGTAGGAATACTGAACACTGAAGCTTTCTTT. Protein: CSVVGILNTEAFF. V usage is TRBV29-1 and J usage is TRBJ1-1; D not resolved. This CDR3 spans 13 amino acids. The germline gives CDR1 SQVTM, CDR2 ANQGSEA. Trimming removed 4 bases from V and 0 bases from J, with 9 bases in between.

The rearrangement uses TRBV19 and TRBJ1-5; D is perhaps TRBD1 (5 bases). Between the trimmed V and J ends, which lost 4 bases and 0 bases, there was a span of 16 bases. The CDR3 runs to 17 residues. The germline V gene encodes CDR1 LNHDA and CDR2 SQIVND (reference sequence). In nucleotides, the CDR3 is TGTGCCAGTAGTACGAACGGACAACATTATAGCAATCAGCCCCAGCATTTT. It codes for CASSTNGQHYSNQPQHF.

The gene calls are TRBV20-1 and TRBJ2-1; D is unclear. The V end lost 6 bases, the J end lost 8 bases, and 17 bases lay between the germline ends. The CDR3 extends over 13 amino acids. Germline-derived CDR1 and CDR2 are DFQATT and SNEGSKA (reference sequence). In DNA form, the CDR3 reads TGCAGTGCCTTTCGCGAGGTGGGCGATGAGCAGTTCTTC. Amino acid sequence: CSAFREVGDEQFF.

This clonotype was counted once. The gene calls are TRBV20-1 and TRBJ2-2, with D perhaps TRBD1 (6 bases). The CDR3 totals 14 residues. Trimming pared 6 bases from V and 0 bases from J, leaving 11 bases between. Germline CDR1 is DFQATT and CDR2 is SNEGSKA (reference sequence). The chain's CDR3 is CSATGFANTGELFF. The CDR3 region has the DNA TGCAGTGCAACAGGGTTCGCGAACACCGGGGAGCTGTTTTTT.

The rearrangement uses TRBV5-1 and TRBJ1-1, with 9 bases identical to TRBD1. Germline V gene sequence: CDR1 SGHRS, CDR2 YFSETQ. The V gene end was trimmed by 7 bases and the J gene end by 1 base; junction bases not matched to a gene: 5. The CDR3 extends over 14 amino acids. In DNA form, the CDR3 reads TGCGCCAGCTCATGGGGACAGGGGAACACTGAAGCTTTCTTT. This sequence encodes CASSWGQGNTEAFF.

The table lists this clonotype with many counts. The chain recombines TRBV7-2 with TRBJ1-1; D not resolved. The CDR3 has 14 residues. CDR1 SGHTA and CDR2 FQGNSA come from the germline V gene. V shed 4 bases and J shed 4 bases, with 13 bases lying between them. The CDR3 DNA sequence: TGTGCCAGCAGCTCGCAAGGGCCAGGCACTGAAGCTTTCTTT. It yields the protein CASSSQGPGTEAFF.

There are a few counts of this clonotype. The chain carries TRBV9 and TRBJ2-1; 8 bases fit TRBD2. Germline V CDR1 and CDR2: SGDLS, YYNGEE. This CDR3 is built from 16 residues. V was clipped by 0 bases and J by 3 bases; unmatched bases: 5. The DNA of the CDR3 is TGTGCCAGCAGCGTAGCCAGCGGGAGTCTCTACAATGAGCAGTTCTTC. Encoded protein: CASSVASGSLYNEQFF.

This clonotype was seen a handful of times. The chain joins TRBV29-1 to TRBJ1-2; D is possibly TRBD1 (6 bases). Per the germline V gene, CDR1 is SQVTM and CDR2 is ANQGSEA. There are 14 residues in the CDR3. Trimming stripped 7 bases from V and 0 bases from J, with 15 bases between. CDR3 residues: CSAIRDTSNYGYTF. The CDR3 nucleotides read TGCAGCGCCATCCGGGACACATCTAACTATGGCTACACCTTC. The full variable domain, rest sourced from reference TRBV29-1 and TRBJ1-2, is SAVISQKPSRDICQRGTSLTIQCQVDSQVTMMFWYRQQPGQSLTLIATANQGSEATYESGFVIDKFPISRPNLTFSTLTVSNMSPEDSSIYLCSAIRDTSNYGYTFGSGTRLTVV.

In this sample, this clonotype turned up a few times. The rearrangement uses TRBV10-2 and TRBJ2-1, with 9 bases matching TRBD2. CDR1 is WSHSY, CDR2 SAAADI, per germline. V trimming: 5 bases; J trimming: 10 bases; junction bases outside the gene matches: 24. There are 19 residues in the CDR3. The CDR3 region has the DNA TGCGCCAGCAGTCGGGCATCCGAGTGGCGGGAGGGGTCCACAGTAGAGCAGTTCTTC. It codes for CASSRASEWREGSTVEQFF.

For the CDR3, the DNA is TGTGCCAGCAGTCTTGACAGGGGGAAAATGGTCCAGCCCCAGCATTTT. This gives the protein CASSLDRGKMVQPQHF. This chain connects TRBV12-3 or TRBV12-4 to TRBJ1-5; 9 bases match TRBD1. The V segment lost 5 bases and the J segment 7 bases; nucleotides outside the gene matches: 12. The length of the CDR3 is 16 residues.

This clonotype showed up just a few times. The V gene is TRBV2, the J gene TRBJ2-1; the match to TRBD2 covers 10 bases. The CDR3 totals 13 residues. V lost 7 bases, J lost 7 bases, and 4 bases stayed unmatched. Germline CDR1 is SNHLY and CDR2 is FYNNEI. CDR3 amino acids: CASNGLAANEQFF. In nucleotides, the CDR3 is TGTGCCAGCAACGGACTAGCGGCGAATGAGCAGTTCTTC.

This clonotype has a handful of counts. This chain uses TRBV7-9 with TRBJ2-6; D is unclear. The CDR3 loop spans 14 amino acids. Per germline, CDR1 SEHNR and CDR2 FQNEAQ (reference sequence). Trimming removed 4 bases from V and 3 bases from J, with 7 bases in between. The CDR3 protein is CASSSTRGANVLTF. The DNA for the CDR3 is TGTGCCAGCAGCTCAACCCGTGGGGCCAACGTCCTGACTTTC.

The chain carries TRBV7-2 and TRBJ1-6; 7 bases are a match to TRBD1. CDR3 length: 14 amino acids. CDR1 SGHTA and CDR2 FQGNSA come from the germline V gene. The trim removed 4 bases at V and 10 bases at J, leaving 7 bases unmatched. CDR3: CASSSRGEGSPLHF. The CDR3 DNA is TGTGCCAGCAGCTCCAGGGGGGAAGGATCACCCCTCCACTTT.

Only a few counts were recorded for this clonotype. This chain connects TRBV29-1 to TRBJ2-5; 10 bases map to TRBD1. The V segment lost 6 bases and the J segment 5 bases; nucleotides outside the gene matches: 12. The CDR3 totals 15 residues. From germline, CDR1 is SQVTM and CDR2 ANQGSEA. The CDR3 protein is CSVRRGQGSSETQYF. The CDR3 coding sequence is TGCAGCGTCCGGAGGGGACAGGGGTCCAGCGAGACCCAGTACTTC.